Each of the 30 T cell receptor beta chains below was sequenced from the same sample in a study of cytomegalovirus exposure and HLA in healthy donors. The protocol was immunoSEQ multiplex PCR, while the TCRdb copy is restricted to in-frame clones and leaves out a portion. Altogether roughly 200,000 clones are present, 81% being singletons, with the ten largest covering 0.95% to 1.5%. Sequencing input: PBMCs. The receptors derive from a woman in her twenties or thirties in good health and CMV-seronegative.

The V gene is TRBV4-1, the J gene TRBJ1-5, with TRBD1 as a possible D gene (5 bases). Germline assignment: CDR1 MGHRA and CDR2 YSYEKL. V dropped 3 bases and J dropped 5 bases, with 17 bases sitting between them. The CDR3 runs to 16 residues. The CDR3 DNA reads as TGCGCCAGCAGCCAGGAGGGGTCCGGCCGAGATCAGCCCCAGCATTTT. It encodes CASSQEGSGRDQPQHF.

The chain employs TRBV2 and TRBJ1-3; D is uncertain. From germline, CDR1 is SNHLY and CDR2 FYNNEI. The CDR3 totals 15 residues. V was clipped by 1 base and J by 0 bases, with 7 bases between them. In DNA form, the CDR3 reads TGTGCCAGCAGTGAAGTTCTAATCTCTGGAAACACCATATATTTT. It translates to CASSEVLISGNTIYF.

Remarks on this clone: One end of the junction does not line up with germline, which may come from a read error. The chain uses TRBV4-2 and TRBJ2-1; no reliable D call. This CDR3 spans 14 amino acids. Germline CDR1 LGHNA, CDR2 YNFKEQ. The CDR3 region is CASSQSQLYDEQFF. CDR3 sequence (DNA): TGTGCCAGCAGCCAATCACAGCTCTACGATGAGCAGTTCTTC.

This sequence joins TRBV2 and TRBJ1-6; 8 nucleotides align to TRBD1. J was trimmed by 7 bases and V by 5 bases; bases with no gene match: 10. The CDR3 is 16 residues long. Looked up from germline, CDR1 is SNHLY and CDR2 is FYNNEI. CDR3 DNA sequence: TGTGCCAGCAGTAGTTACCGGGCAGGGGGCAATTCACCCCTCCACTTT. It encodes CASSSYRAGGNSPLHF.

In DNA, the CDR3 is TGTGCCAGCAGCTACACAGATACGCAGTATTTT. This sequence encodes CASSYTDTQYF. The chain couples TRBV21-1 to TRBJ2-3; TRBD2, the D gene given by the table, was not confirmed from the DNA. TRBV21-1 is a known pseudogene. There are 11 residues in the CDR3.

This clone was seen only a few times. This chain uses TRBV7-9 with TRBJ1-3, with TRBD1 matching 7 bases. J lost 3 bases, V lost 2 bases, and 4 bases had no gene match. The CDR3 runs to 15 residues. CDR1 and CDR2 from the germline V gene are SEHNR and FQNEAQ (reference sequence). The CDR3 region is CASSLTGTVGNTIYF. CDR3 DNA: TGTGCCAGCAGCTTAACCGGGACAGTTGGAAACACCATATATTTT.

The rearrangement joins TRBV30 to TRBJ1-5, with D possibly matching TRBD1 (6 bases). The CDR3 covers 14 residues. Germline V gene lookup returns CDR1 GTSNPN and CDR2 SVGIG (reference sequence). Trimming shortened V by 4 bases and J by 1 base, and 11 bases separated the two germline ends. CDR3 coding DNA: TGTGCCTGGACCAACGGACAGAGCAATCAGCCCCAGCATTTT. It specifies CAWTNGQSNQPQHF.

Written as DNA, the CDR3 is TGTGCCAGCATCCCCAGGGCCGGGGAGCTGTTTTTT. This codes for CASIPRAGELFF. The chain combines TRBV6-1 with TRBJ2-2; tentatively, D is TRBD1 (5 bases). CDR1 is MNHNS, CDR2 SASEGT, per germline. The V gene lost 7 bases and the J gene lost 6 bases, with 9 bases spanning the gap. This CDR3 has 12 residues.

The chain carries TRBV6-1 and TRBJ2-5; 11 bases line up with TRBD2. After removal of 4 bases from V and 1 base from J, the junction contained 5 bases not matched to a gene. The CDR3 length is 16 residues. Germline CDR1 reads MNHNS; CDR2 reads SASEGT. The CDR3 nucleotides read TGTGCCAGCAGTGTCTCACTAGCGGGGGCCCAAGAGACCCAGTACTTC. It is translated as CASSVSLAGAQETQYF.

This sequence joins TRBV28 and TRBJ1-5; D not resolved. The length of the CDR3 is 15 residues. CDR1 and CDR2 from the germline V gene are MDHEN and SYDVKM. Deletions cut 3 bases from V and 0 bases from J, with 9 bases between. CDR3 residues: CASSFPGVSNQPQHF. The CDR3 DNA sequence: TGTGCCAGCAGTTTTCCCGGGGTTAGCAATCAGCCCCAGCATTTT.

This chain uses TRBV30 with TRBJ2-3; 9 positions match TRBD2. Germline CDR1 is GTSNPN and CDR2 is SVGIG (reference sequence). The CDR3 extends over 17 amino acids. The V gene end was trimmed by 0 bases and the J gene end by 4 bases; junction bases not matched to a gene: 11. The CDR3: CAWSVGGGRAGADTQYF. CDR3 bases: TGTGCCTGGAGTGTAGGGGGCGGGAGGGCCGGAGCAGATACGCAGTATTTT. Full variable domain (outside the CDR3, taken from reference TRBV30 and TRBJ2-3): SQTIHQWPATLVQPVGSPLSLECTVEGTSNPNLYWYRQAAGRGLQLLFYSVGIGQISSEVPQNLSASRPQDRQFILSSKKLLLSDSGFYLCAWSVGGGRAGADTQYFGPGTRLTVL.

The chain joins TRBV27 to TRBJ1-2; 7 bases are a match to TRBD1. CDR1 is MNHEY and CDR2 is SMNVEV in the germline V gene (reference sequence). The CDR3 loop spans 14 amino acids. V was pared by 8 bases and J by 1 base, with 7 bases of the junction left unmatched. The CDR3 is CASGRQGLNYGYTF. The CDR3 DNA reads TGTGCCAGCGGAAGACAGGGCCTTAACTATGGCTACACCTTC.

On this clone: At the DNA level, this CDR3 is encoded by other sequences in the same sample as well. The rearrangement uses TRBV6-1 and TRBJ1-5; a possible D gene is TRBD1 (5 bases). V gave up 2 bases and J gave up 1 base, with 9 bases separating them. Per germline, CDR1 MNHNS and CDR2 SASEGT. This CDR3 has 15 residues. This chain's CDR3 is CASSESRVSNQPQHF. CDR3 nucleotide sequence: TGTGCCAGCAGTGAAAGCAGGGTAAGCAATCAGCCCCAGCATTTT.

This clone was counted only a few times. The chain uses TRBV30 and TRBJ2-2, with TRBD1 matching over 8 bases. V was pared by 1 base and J by 4 bases, with 5 bases of the junction left unmatched. The CDR3 loop spans 15 amino acids. Germline CDR1 GTSNPN, CDR2 SVGIG (reference sequence). Written as DNA, the CDR3 is TGTGCCTGGAGTGATCCGGGACAGGCCACCGGGGAGCTGTTTTTT. Translated: CAWSDPGQATGELFF.

This chain connects TRBV30 to TRBJ1-4, with TRBD1 matching over 8 bases. CDR1 is GTSNPN, CDR2 SVGIG, per germline (reference sequence). The CDR3 spans 16 residues. Losses at the gene ends were 3 bases for V and 7 bases for J; bases not matched to a gene: 13. CDR3 loop: CAWSATRTGRSEKLFF. CDR3 coding DNA: TGTGCCTGGAGCGCGACCAGGACAGGGAGGAGTGAAAAACTGTTTTTT.

The chain uses TRBV7-9 and TRBJ2-7; 10 nucleotides align to TRBD1. Germline V gives CDR1 SEHNR, CDR2 FQNEAQ (reference sequence). After removal of 4 bases from V and 3 bases from J, the junction contained 9 bases not matched to a gene. The CDR3 is 16 residues long. The CDR3 DNA sequence: TGTGCCAGCAGCTCCAGACGACAGGGGGCACGCTACGAGCAGTACTTC. It translates to CASSSRRQGARYEQYF. The full variable domain, its missing parts supplied by reference TRBV7-9 and TRBJ2-7, is DTGVSQNPRHKITKRGQNVTFRCDPISEHNRLYWYRQTLGQGPEFLTYFQNEAQLEKSRLLSDRFSAERPKGSFSTLEIQRTEQGDSAMYLCASSSRRQGARYEQYFGPGTRLTVT.

The chain joins TRBV9 to TRBJ2-1; 10 positions agree with TRBD2. Germline V gene sequence: CDR1 SGDLS, CDR2 YYNGEE. This CDR3 spans 15 amino acids. V lost 4 bases, J lost 9 bases, and 10 bases stayed unmatched. CDR3 sequence reads: CASSLTSGAGGEQFF. As DNA, the CDR3 is TGTGCCAGCAGCCTCACTAGCGGGGCCGGGGGTGAGCAGTTCTTC. Based on the CDR3 plus reference TRBV9 and TRBJ2-1, the full variable domain is DSGVTQTPKHLITATGQRVTLRCSPRSGDLSVYWYQQSLDQGLQFLIQYYNGEERAKGNILERFSAQQFPDLHSELNLSSLELGDSALYFCASSLTSGAGGEQFFGPGTRLTVL.

The chain links TRBV4-1 to TRBJ2-1, with a weak D call TRBD1 (6 bases). Trimming shortened V by 0 bases and J by 3 bases, and 12 bases separated the two germline ends. This CDR3 is 16 amino acids long. Germline assignment: CDR1 MGHRA and CDR2 YSYEKL. The CDR3 loop is CASSQDPGTLYNEQFF. Written as DNA, the CDR3 is TGCGCCAGCAGCCAAGATCCGGGGACACTCTACAATGAGCAGTTCTTC.

This chain uses TRBV15 with TRBJ1-2; no definite D call. The CDR3 totals 15 residues. Germline CDR1 reads LNHNV; CDR2 reads YYDKDF (reference sequence). V was trimmed by 0 bases and J by 2 bases, leaving 10 bases between them. The CDR3 nucleotides read TGTGCCACCAGCAGAGATCCTGGCAGGAACTATGGCTACACCTTC. Amino acids: CATSRDPGRNYGYTF.

V is TRBV5-6 and J is TRBJ2-4, with 7 bases that match TRBD2. The CDR3 loop spans 16 amino acids. The V and J ends lost 0 bases and 3 bases, in that order; junction bases with no gene match: 6. Per the germline V gene, CDR1 is SGHDT and CDR2 is YYEEEE. This CDR3 reads CASSLGAGTIKNIQYF. Here the CDR3 DNA reads TGTGCCAGCAGCTTGGGGGCCGGGACTATCAAAAACATTCAGTACTTC.

The V call is TRBV18, the J call TRBJ2-2; D remains ambiguous. Trimming took 2 bases from V and 4 from J, leaving 8 bases between them. The germline CDR1 and CDR2 sequences are KGHSH and LQKENI. The CDR3 has 14 amino acids. The CDR3 loop reads CASSPAETTGELFF. CDR3 nucleotide sequence: TGTGCCAGCTCACCAGCAGAAACCACCGGGGAGCTGTTTTTT. Supplemented by reference TRBV18 and TRBJ2-2, the full variable domain reads NAGVMQNPRHLVRRRGQEARLRCSPMKGHSHVYWYRQLPEEGLKFMVYLQKENIIDESGMPKERFSAEFPKEGPSILRIQQVVRGDSAAYFCASSPAETTGELFFGEGSRLTVL.

As concerns this clone: This specimen includes other DNA sequences encoding the same CDR3. The V gene is TRBV9, the J gene TRBJ1-3, with D unclear. Germline CDR1 is SGDLS and CDR2 is YYNGEE. The CDR3 spans 14 residues. Trimming removed 0 bases at V and 0 bases at J, with 4 bases between. CDR3 residues: CASSVAGSGNTIYF. Written as DNA, the CDR3 is TGTGCCAGCAGCGTAGCCGGCTCTGGAAACACCATATATTTT.

This clone was detected many times. This sequence joins TRBV7-9 and TRBJ1-6; D gene uncertain. With 5 bases removed from V and 14 bases from J, the gap between germline ends came to 19 bases. CDR1 and CDR2 (germline): SEHNR, FQNEAQ (reference sequence). The CDR3 sequence is 14 residues long. The CDR3 DNA reads TGTGCCAGCAGCCCCCGAGAAGTCGGGGTGGCCCTCCACTTT. Translating it yields CASSPREVGVALHF.

This clone was detected a few times. The chain recombines TRBV6-6 with TRBJ1-2, with 7 bases that match TRBD1. With V trimmed by 2 bases and J by 7 bases, 13 bases remained unmatched. This CDR3 region has 16 residues. The germline V gene encodes CDR1 MNHNY and CDR2 SVGAGI (reference sequence). CDR3 protein: CASSYRETGSASGYTF. The CDR3 DNA reads TGTGCCAGCAGTTACCGAGAGACAGGGAGTGCCAGTGGCTACACCTTC.

The chain uses TRBV2 and TRBJ2-7, with D unresolved. This CDR3 is 13 amino acids long. Trimming removed 4 bases at V and 5 bases at J, with 12 bases between. Germline CDR1 and CDR2: SNHLY and FYNNEI. CDR3 DNA: TGTGCCAGCAGTGTCCGGGTTACGAACGAGCAGTACTTC. Protein product: CASSVRVTNEQYF.

The CDR3 loop is CASSEGAGVRGTDTQYF. CDR3 DNA: TGTGCCAGCAGTGAAGGGGCGGGGGTTAGGGGGACAGATACGCAGTATTTT. The chain has TRBV2 and TRBJ2-3, with a possible D match to TRBD2 (7 bases). Germline lookup yields CDR1 SNHLY and CDR2 FYNNEI. Trimming removed 1 base from V and 3 bases from J, with 17 bases in between. The CDR3 has 17 residues.

This chain joins TRBV6-1 and TRBJ2-1, with 12 bases that match TRBD1. The germline V gene has CDR1 MNHNS and CDR2 SASEGT. The V and J ends lost 10 bases and 2 bases, in that order; junction bases with no gene match: 6. The CDR3 extends over 15 amino acids. The DNA of the CDR3 is TGTGCCACCTCGGGACAGGGGGCCCCCTACAATGAGCAGTTCTTC. Translating it yields CATSGQGAPYNEQFF.

The count of this clone is one. The V gene is TRBV7-7, the J gene TRBJ2-5; 9 positions agree with TRBD1. The CDR3 sequence is 16 residues long. V lost 3 bases and J lost 2; bases outside the gene matches: 7. The germline V gene encodes CDR1 SSHAT and CDR2 FNYEAQ (reference sequence). The CDR3 loop reads CASSFLSGTGQETQYF. In nucleotides, the CDR3 is TGTGCCAGCAGCTTTCTTTCCGGGACAGGGCAAGAGACCCAGTACTTC.

V is TRBV9 and J is TRBJ2-7, with 11 bases aligning to TRBD2. CDR1 and CDR2 from the germline V gene are SGDLS and YYNGEE. This CDR3 is built from 15 residues. J lost 2 bases, V lost 1 base, and 2 bases had no gene match. The CDR3 spells CASSVTSGGTYEQYF. The CDR3 nucleotides read TGTGCCAGCAGCGTAACTAGCGGGGGAACCTACGAGCAGTACTTC.

This chain connects TRBV18 to TRBJ1-3; 8 bases line up with TRBD1. The junction had 7 bases not matched to a gene; V was cut back by 3 bases and J by 0 bases. The germline gives CDR1 KGHSH, CDR2 LQKENI. The CDR3 has 17 residues. This chain's CDR3 is CASSPPKGTGSGNTIYF. The CDR3, as DNA: TGTGCCAGCTCACCGCCCAAGGGGACAGGCTCTGGAAACACCATATATTTT.